The present T cell receptor (beta chain) was sequenced within a study of blood T cell repertoires in COVID-19. Study overall: Collection of acute and convalescent COVID-19 samples took place in the United States, Italy and Spain. From T cells, B-cell-depleted T cells, or PBMCs came the material, which was cDNA or gDNA.

The authors' processing: Reference gene primer amplification gave estimated nucleated cell counts. Clones were sequenced by immunoSEQ multiplex PCR, and TCRdb holds only the in-frame ones, with some missing. Clone size and V and J calls were adopted from that table, with D and trimming inferred from the DNA. The repertoire has around 250,000 clones, approximately 78% of them found once; the top ten carry 3.4%. Source material: peripheral blood. This receptor was obtained from a woman aged 18-29 years with acute or convalescent COVID-19.

This chain's CDR3 is CASSQDGRGRGPGANVLTF. CDR3 DNA: TGCGCCAGCAGCCAAGATGGTCGCGGGAGGGGGCCTGGGGCCAACGTCCTGACTTTC. The rearrangement joins TRBV4-3 to TRBJ2-6; 9 bases are shared with TRBD2. The CDR3 contains 19 residues. The ends lost 0 bases at V and 2 bases at J; junction bases unmatched: 8. Per germline, CDR1 LGHNA and CDR2 YSLEER.